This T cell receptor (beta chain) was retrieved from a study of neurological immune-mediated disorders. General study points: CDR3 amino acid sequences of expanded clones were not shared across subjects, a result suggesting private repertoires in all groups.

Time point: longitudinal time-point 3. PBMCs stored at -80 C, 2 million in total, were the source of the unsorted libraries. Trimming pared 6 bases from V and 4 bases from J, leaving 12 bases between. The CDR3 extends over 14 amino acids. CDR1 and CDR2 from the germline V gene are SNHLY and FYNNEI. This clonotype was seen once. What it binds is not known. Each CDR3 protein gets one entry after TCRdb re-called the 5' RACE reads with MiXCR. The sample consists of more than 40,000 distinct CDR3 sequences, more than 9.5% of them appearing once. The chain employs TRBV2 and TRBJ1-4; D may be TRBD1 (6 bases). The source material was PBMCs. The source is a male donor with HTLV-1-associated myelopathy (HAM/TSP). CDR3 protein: CASSEQGFNEKLFF. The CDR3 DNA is TGTGCCAGCAGCGAACAGGGATTTAATGAAAAACTGTTTTTT.